This TCR beta chain was obtained from a study of blood T cell repertoires in COVID-19. V dropped 1 base and J dropped 6 bases, with 16 bases sitting between them. The CDR3 runs to 16 residues. From germline, CDR1 is SEHNR and CDR2 FQNEAQ (reference sequence). This clone was recorded many times. Clones were read by immunoSEQ multiplex PCR, and TCRdb kept only the in-frame ones, dropping some. Of a few hundred thousand clones listed, over 70% are singletons. The rearrangement links TRBV7-9 to TRBJ2-1; a possible D gene is TRBD2 (5 bases). Sequenced input: peripheral blood. The origin of this receptor is a woman in her seventies with COVID-19, enrolled during active disease. The CDR3 spells CASSLEAMREGNEQFF. In DNA form, the CDR3 reads TGTGCCAGCAGCTTAGAAGCTATGCGAGAGGGCAATGAGCAGTTCTTC. The whole variable domain, remainder taken from reference TRBV7-9 and TRBJ2-1, is DTGVSQNPRHKITKRGQNVTFRCDPISEHNRLYWYRQTLGQGPEFLTYFQNEAQLEKSRLLSDRFSAERPKGSFSTLEIQRTEQGDSAMYLCASSLEAMREGNEQFFGPGTRLTVL.